What follows are 20 T cell receptor beta chains derived from one specimen sequenced in a study of regulatory T cells in long-lasting Graves disease. Assembly of TCR beta libraries relied on iRepertoire HTBI primers together with Arm-PCR of CDR3 regions. TCRdb reprocessed the multiplex PCR reads via MiXCR and lists one record per CDR3 protein. The sample consists of roughly 430,000 distinct CDR3 sequences, about 21% of them appearing once. Stated time point: persistent/refractory GD, antithyroid drugs over 5 years with positive TRAb. RNA isolated from PBMCs was used to make the TCR library. The sequences come from peripheral blood mononuclear cells (PBMCs), collected when the disease was refractory, from a patient treated with antithyroid drugs. These receptors were taken from a female donor with Graves disease.

The table lists this clonotype with many counts. The chain joins TRBV27 to TRBJ2-7; 8 nucleotides match TRBD2. This CDR3 contains 15 residues. Losses at the gene ends were 0 bases for V and 4 bases for J; bases not matched to a gene: 5. Germline-derived CDR1 and CDR2 are MNHEY and SMNVEV (reference sequence). The CDR3 region has the DNA TGTGCCAGCAGTTTATCGGGACTAGGAGGGTACGAGCAGTACTTC. Amino acids: CASSLSGLGGYEQYF.

The chain employs TRBV24-1 and TRBJ2-2; 11 nucleotides match TRBD2. This CDR3 has 18 amino acids. V trimming: 4 bases; J trimming: 1 base; junction bases outside the gene matches: 7. The V gene's germline CDR1 is KGHDR and CDR2 SFDVKD. The CDR3 DNA reads TGTGCCACCAGTGAAGGATCTAGCGGGAGGATGAACACCGGGGAGCTGTTTTTT. Its protein is CATSEGSSGRMNTGELFF.

As regards this clonotype: A much larger clone sits a single nucleotide away, making a read error possible. The J gene is TRBJ1-2, the V gene TRBV12-3 or TRBV12-4; D possibly corresponds to TRBD1 (5 bases). This CDR3 spans 14 amino acids. The CDR3 DNA follows: TGTGCCGGCAGTTCCCCGGGACGGGGCTATGGCTACACCTTC. Its protein is CAGSSPGRGYGYTF.

This clonotype was recorded at least ten times. The chain is built from TRBV27 and TRBJ1-1, with D possibly being TRBD1 (5 bases). Per germline, CDR1 MNHEY and CDR2 SMNVEV (reference sequence). The CDR3 loop spans 13 amino acids. Trimming removed 4 bases at V and 2 bases at J, with 8 bases between. CDR3 sequence (DNA): TGTGCCAGCAGTTGGGGGGTTAACACTGAAGCTTTCTTT. It translates to CASSWGVNTEAFF.

This clonotype has only a few counts. The chain links TRBV2 to TRBJ2-3; D gene unclear. The CDR3 spans 15 residues. The ends were cut back, 4 bases at V and 3 bases at J, with 14 bases in the middle. Germline V gene data show CDR1 as SNHLY and CDR2 as FYNNEI. The CDR3 nucleotides read TGTGCCAGCAGTGCGGTTTTGGTGGGGACAGATACGCAGTATTTT. It translates to CASSAVLVGTDTQYF.

V gene TRBV5-4 combines with J gene TRBJ2-3, with D maybe TRBD2 (6 bases). V lost 3 bases, J lost 4 bases, and 12 bases lay in between. CDR1 SGHNT and CDR2 YYREEE come from the germline V gene (reference sequence). The CDR3 has 14 amino acids. In DNA form, the CDR3 reads TGTGCCAGCAGCTATGGGACTTCGGCAGATACGCAGTATTTT. Protein product: CASSYGTSADTQYF.

This clonotype was found a few times. The chain recombines TRBV11-2 with TRBJ1-1; 8 nucleotides match TRBD1. The V gene's germline CDR1 is SGHAT and CDR2 FQNNGV. This CDR3 spans 16 amino acids. The V segment lost 3 bases and the J segment 4 bases; nucleotides outside the gene matches: 10. The DNA of the CDR3 is TGTGCCAGCAGCTTCTGGGACAGGTCTCATATCACTGAAGCTTTCTTT. Its translation: CASSFWDRSHITEAFF.

The table lists this clonotype with a few counts. A much larger clone differs from this one at a single base, so this may be a read error. The chain has TRBV7-8 and TRBJ2-5; D is perhaps TRBD2 (6 bases). The CDR3 totals 16 residues. Germline CDR1 reads SGHVS; CDR2 reads FQNEAQ. Deletions cut 2 bases from V and 1 base from J, with 14 bases between. CDR3 in DNA: TGTGCCAGCAGCTTACGGCGGGGAAGGCGCCAAGAGACCCAGTACTTC. It codes for CASSLRRGRRQETQYF.

Note on this clonotype: This sequence may be a read error, since a much larger clone differs from it by one base. The chain combines TRBV24-1 with TRBJ2-5; possible D gene TRBD2, 6 bases. V lost 3 bases and J 0 bases, leaving 13 bases between the germline ends. The CDR3 contains 16 residues. Looked up from germline, CDR1 is KGHDR and CDR2 is SFDVKD. The CDR3 is CATSDRRETYQETQYF. CDR3 DNA: TGTGCCACCAGTGATCGTCGGGAGACGTACCAAGAGACCCAGTACTTC.

The J gene is TRBJ2-1, the V gene TRBV29-1; no clear D gene. Germline lookup yields CDR1 SQVTM and CDR2 ANQGSEA. This CDR3 is built from 13 residues. Trimming took off 6 bases at V and 0 bases at J, with 9 bases between the two ends. The CDR3: CSVPLDSYNEQFF. CDR3 DNA sequence: TGCAGCGTCCCCTTAGACTCCTACAATGAGCAGTTCTTC.

This clonotype was seen a handful of times. The rearrangement joins TRBV9 to TRBJ2-7, with D perhaps matching TRBD1 or TRBD2 (5 bases each). This CDR3 spans 14 amino acids. Germline CDR1 is SGDLS and CDR2 is YYNGEE. V lost 4 bases and J 6 bases, leaving 17 bases between the germline ends. The DNA of the CDR3 is TGTGCCAGCAGCCAGAGGGCAGGGAGAGTCGAGCAGTACTTC. It yields the protein CASSQRAGRVEQYF.

This clonotype was recorded at least ten times. V usage is TRBV28 and J usage is TRBJ2-7, with 13 bases lining up with TRBD2. Per the germline V gene, CDR1 is MDHEN and CDR2 is SYDVKM. The CDR3 extends over 14 amino acids. V was pared by 4 bases and J by 6 bases, with 3 bases of the junction left unmatched. The CDR3 spells CASSSGLAGSEQYF. For the CDR3, the DNA is TGTGCCAGCAGTTCGGGACTAGCGGGATCCGAGCAGTACTTC. The full variable domain, completed using reference TRBV28 and TRBJ2-7, is DVKVTQSSRYLVKRTGEKVFLECVQDMDHENMFWYRQDPGLGLRLIYFSYDVKMKEKGDIPEGYSVSREKKERFSLILESASTNQTSMYLCASSSGLAGSEQYFGPGTRLTVT.

This clonotype was seen repeatedly, ten times or more. This chain uses TRBV20-1 with TRBJ2-5; D might be TRBD1 (6 bases). The CDR3 is 11 residues long. CDR1 DFQATT and CDR2 SNEGSKA come from the germline V gene (reference sequence). This CDR3 reads CSTFRGETQYF. CDR3 sequence (DNA): TGCAGCACTTTCAGGGGCGAGACCCAGTACTTC.

This chain uses TRBV11-2 with TRBJ1-2, with a weak D call TRBD1 (6 bases). The germline V gene has CDR1 SGHAT and CDR2 FQNNGV. This CDR3 has 18 amino acids. V was pared by 2 bases and J by 3 bases, with 22 bases between. This chain's CDR3 is CASSLLDSSYPNYYGYTF. The CDR3, as DNA: TGTGCCAGCAGCTTATTGGACAGTTCTTACCCCAACTACTATGGCTACACCTTC.

This clonotype showed up just a few times. The chain recombines TRBV7-2 with TRBJ2-7, with 7 bases identical to TRBD1. The V and J ends lost 5 bases and 2 bases, in that order; junction bases with no gene match: 6. This CDR3 spans 14 amino acids. CDR1 SGHTA and CDR2 FQGNSA come from the germline V gene. The DNA of the CDR3 is TGTGCCAGCAGCCGGACAGGTTGGACCTACGAGCAGTACTTC. Protein sequence: CASSRTGWTYEQYF.

V usage is TRBV20-1 and J usage is TRBJ2-7; no definite D call. Trimming cost V 0 bases and J 0 bases, with 3 bases left between them. CDR3 size: 12 residues. Germline assignment: CDR1 DFQATT and CDR2 SNEGSKA (reference sequence). The CDR3 DNA follows: TGCAGTGCTAGAGATTACTCCTACGAGCAGTACTTC. This gives the protein CSARDYSYEQYF.

This clonotype was found a few times. This rearrangement joins TRBV11-1 to TRBJ2-7, with TRBD2 identical over 16 bases. The germline gives CDR1 SGHAT, CDR2 FQDESV (reference sequence). The ends lost 5 bases at V and 0 bases at J; junction bases unmatched: 7. CDR3 length: 18 residues. CDR3 protein: CASSPGGLAGGASYEQYF. The CDR3 DNA is TGTGCCAGCAGCCCGGGGGGACTAGCGGGAGGGGCCTCCTACGAGCAGTACTTC.

The chain couples TRBV6-9 to TRBJ2-5; TRBD2 might be the D (5 bases). Germline V gene sequence: CDR1 MNHGY, CDR2 SVAAGI. The V gene lost 4 bases and the J gene lost 9 bases, with 21 bases spanning the gap. The CDR3 sequence is 15 residues long. The DNA of the CDR3 is TGTGCCAGCAGTTTAGTCGGACGGGGTGTCGAGGCCCAGTACTTC. Protein product: CASSLVGRGVEAQYF.

This clonotype was recorded at least ten times. A read error may produce the germline difference seen at one junction end. This chain joins TRBV7-2 and TRBJ2-5; TRBD2 might be the D (5 bases). CDR3 size: 14 residues. Germline values: CDR1 SGHTA, CDR2 FQGNSA. CDR3 sequence (DNA): TGTGCCAGCAGCCCAGTCGGGATCCGAGAGGCCCAGTACTTC. This sequence encodes CASSPVGIREAQYF.

This chain joins TRBV5-1 and TRBJ2-2; TRBD1 agrees at 9 bases. J gave up 6 bases and V 0 bases, and 15 bases lay outside the gene matches. CDR1 is SGHRS, CDR2 YFSETQ, per germline. This CDR3 spans 19 amino acids. The CDR3 nucleotides read TGCGCCAGCAGCTTGGCGAGGGTAGGGACAGGGATAATCCCCGGGGAGCTGTTTTTT. Translation: CASSLARVGTGIIPGELFF. Full variable domain (rest looked up from reference TRBV5-1 and TRBJ2-2): KAGVTQTPRYLIKTRGQQVTLSCSPISGHRSVSWYQQTPGQGLQFLFEYFSETQRNKGNFPGRFSGRQFSNSRSEMNVSTLELGDSALYLCASSLARVGTGIIPGELFFGEGSRLTVL.